The TCR beta chain described here comes from a study of CD8 T cells in ankylosing spondylitis. Findings and limits, study-wide: A motif of roughly 8 highly homologous TCR beta variants was seen as apparently characteristic of ankylosing spondylitis blood. Disease-associated clones were reportedly significantly overrepresented in matched ankylosing spondylitis synovial fluid. Disease-associated clones were CD8+ and fairly uncommon in peripheral blood.

The germline V and J ends were trimmed by 5 bases and 6 bases, with 20 bases remaining between them. The CDR3 is made up of 15 amino acids. CDR1 MNHEY and CDR2 SMNVEV come from the germline V gene (reference sequence). This clonotype has ten or more counts. Its antigen is undetermined. TCRdb passed the 5' RACE reads through MiXCR, listing each CDR3 protein once. The data show about 220,000 distinct CDR3 sequences, with around 6.6% seen just once and 13% to 15% held by the top ten. Sample: blood, either unsorted or a sorted T cell fraction (not recorded which). The chain employs TRBV27 and TRBJ2-7; D perhaps matches TRBD1 (6 bases). The source of this sequence is a male donor with ankylosing spondylitis. The CDR3 coding sequence is TGTGCCAGCAGTCTCGGATGGGCCACAGGGATCGAGCAGTACTTC. Translating it yields CASSLGWATGIEQYF.